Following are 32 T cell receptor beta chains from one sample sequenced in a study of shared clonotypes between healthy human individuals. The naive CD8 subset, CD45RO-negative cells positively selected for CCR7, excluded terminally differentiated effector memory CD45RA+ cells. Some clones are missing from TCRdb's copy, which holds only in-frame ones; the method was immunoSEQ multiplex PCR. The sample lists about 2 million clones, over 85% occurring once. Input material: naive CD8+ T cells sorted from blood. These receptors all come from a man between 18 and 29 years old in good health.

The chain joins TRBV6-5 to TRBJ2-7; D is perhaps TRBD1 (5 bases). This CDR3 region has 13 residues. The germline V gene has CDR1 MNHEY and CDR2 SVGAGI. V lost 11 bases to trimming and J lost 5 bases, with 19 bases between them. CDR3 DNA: TGTGCCTGTGGGGTTAGGGGTTGGGACGAGCAGTACTTC. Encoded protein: CACGVRGWDEQYF.

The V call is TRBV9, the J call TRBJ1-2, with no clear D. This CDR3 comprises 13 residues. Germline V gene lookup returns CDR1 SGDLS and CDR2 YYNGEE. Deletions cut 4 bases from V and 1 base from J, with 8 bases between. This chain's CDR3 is CASSTTDNYGYTF. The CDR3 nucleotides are TGTGCCAGCAGCACGACCGATAACTATGGCTACACCTTC. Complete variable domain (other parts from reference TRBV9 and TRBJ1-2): DSGVTQTPKHLITATGQRVTLRCSPRSGDLSVYWYQQSLDQGLQFLIQYYNGEERAKGNILERFSAQQFPDLHSELNLSSLELGDSALYFCASSTTDNYGYTFGSGTRLTVV.

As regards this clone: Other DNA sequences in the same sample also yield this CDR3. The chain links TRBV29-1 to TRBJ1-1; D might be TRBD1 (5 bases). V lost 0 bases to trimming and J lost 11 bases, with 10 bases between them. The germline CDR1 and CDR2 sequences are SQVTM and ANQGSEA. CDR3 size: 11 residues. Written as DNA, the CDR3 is TGCAGCGTTGAAGATCTGGGGGAGGCTTTCTTT. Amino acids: CSVEDLGEAFF.

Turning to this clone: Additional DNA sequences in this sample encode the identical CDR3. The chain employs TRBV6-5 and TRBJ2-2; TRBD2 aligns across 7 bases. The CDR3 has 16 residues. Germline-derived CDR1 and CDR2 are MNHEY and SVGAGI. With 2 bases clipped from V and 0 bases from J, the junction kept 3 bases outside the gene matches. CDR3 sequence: CASSYELAANTGELFF. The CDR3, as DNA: TGTGCCAGCAGTTACGAGCTAGCGGCGAACACCGGGGAGCTGTTTTTT.

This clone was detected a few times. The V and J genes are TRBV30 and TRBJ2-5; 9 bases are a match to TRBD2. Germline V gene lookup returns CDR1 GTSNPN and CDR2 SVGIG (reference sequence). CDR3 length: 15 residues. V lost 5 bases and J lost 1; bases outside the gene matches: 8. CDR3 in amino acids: CAWDGAGGPQETQYF. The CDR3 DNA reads TGTGCCTGGGACGGGGCGGGAGGGCCCCAAGAGACCCAGTACTTC.

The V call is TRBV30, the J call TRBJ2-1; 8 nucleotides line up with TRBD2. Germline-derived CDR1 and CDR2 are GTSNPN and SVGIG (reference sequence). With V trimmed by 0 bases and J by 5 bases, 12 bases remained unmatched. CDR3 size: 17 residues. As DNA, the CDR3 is TGTGCCTGGAGTGTACTGTCCCGGGAGGGAACCCACAATGAGCAGTTCTTC. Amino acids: CAWSVLSREGTHNEQFF.

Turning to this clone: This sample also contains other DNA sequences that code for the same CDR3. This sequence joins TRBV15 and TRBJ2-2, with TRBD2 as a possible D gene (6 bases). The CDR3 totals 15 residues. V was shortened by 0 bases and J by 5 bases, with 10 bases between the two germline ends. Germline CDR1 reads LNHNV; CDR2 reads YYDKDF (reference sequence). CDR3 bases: TGTGCCACCAGCAGAGATCGGGGGAGTACCGGGGAGCTGTTTTTT. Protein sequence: CATSRDRGSTGELFF.

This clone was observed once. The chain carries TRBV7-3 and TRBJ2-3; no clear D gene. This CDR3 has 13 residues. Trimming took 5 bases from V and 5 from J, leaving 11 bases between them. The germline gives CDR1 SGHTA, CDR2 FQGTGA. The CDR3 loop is CASSPGAEDTQYF. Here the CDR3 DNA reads TGTGCCAGCAGCCCGGGCGCAGAAGATACGCAGTATTTT.

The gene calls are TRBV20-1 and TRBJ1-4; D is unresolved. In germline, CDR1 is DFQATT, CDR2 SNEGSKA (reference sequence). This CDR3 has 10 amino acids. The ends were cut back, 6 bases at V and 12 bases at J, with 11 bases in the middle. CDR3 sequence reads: CSALSRELFF. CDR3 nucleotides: TGCAGTGCCCTCTCCCGGGAACTGTTTTTT.

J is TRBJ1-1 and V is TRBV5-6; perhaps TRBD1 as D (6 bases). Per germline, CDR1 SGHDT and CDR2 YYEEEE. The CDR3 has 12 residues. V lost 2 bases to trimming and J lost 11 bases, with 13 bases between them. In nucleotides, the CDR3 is TGTGCCAGCAGCTTCATCACAGGGAAGGCTTTCTTT. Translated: CASSFITGKAFF.

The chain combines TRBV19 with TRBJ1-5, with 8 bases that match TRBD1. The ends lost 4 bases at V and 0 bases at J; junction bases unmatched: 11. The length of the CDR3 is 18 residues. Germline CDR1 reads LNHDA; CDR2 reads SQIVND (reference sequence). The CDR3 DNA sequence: TGTGCCAGTAGTAGTACCGCAGGGGGCCCTTATAGCAATCAGCCCCAGCATTTT. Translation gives CASSSTAGGPYSNQPQHF. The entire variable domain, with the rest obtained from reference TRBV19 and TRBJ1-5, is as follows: DGGITQSPKYLFRKEGQNVTLSCEQNLNHDAMYWYRQDPGQGLRLIYYSQIVNDFQKGDIAEGYSVSREKKESFPLTVTSAQKNPTAFYLCASSSTAGGPYSNQPQHFGDGTRLSIL.

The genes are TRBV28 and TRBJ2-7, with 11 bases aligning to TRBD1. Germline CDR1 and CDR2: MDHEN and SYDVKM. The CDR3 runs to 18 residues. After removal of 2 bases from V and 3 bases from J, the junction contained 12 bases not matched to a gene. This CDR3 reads CASSLAGTGGAGGYEQYF. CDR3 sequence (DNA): TGTGCCAGCAGTTTAGCCGGGACAGGGGGTGCTGGGGGCTACGAGCAGTACTTC.

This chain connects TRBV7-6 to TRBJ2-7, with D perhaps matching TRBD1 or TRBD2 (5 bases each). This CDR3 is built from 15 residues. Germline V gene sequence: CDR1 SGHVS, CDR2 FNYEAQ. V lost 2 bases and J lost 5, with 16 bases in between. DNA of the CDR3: TGTGCCAGCAGCTTATCCTGGGGGAGCGGAGACGAGCAGTACTTC. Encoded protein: CASSLSWGSGDEQYF.

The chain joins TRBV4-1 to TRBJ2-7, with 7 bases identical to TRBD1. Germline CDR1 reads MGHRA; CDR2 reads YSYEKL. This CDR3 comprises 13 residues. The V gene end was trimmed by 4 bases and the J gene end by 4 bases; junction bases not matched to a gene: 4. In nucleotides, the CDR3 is TGCGCCAGCAGCCTGCCGGGACAGTACGAGCAGTACTTC. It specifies CASSLPGQYEQYF.

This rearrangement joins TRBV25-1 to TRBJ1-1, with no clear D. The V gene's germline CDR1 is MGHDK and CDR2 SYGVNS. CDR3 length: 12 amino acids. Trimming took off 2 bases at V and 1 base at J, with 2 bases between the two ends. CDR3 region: CASSEQNTEAFF. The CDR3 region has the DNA TGTGCCAGCAGTGAACAGAACACTGAAGCTTTCTTT.

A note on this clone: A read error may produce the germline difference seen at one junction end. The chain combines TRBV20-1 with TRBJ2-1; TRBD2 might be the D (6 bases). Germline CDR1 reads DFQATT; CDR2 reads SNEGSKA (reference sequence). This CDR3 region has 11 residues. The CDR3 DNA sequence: TGCAGTGCTGACGCCGCGGGGACCCAAATCTTC. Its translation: CSADAAGTQIF.

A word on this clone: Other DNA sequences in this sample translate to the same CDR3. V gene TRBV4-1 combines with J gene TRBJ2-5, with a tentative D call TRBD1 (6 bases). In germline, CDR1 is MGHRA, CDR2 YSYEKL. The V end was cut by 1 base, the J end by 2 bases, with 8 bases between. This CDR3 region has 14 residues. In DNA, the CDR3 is TGCGCCAGCAGCCAAGGGACAGTTCAAGAGACCCAGTACTTC. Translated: CASSQGTVQETQYF.

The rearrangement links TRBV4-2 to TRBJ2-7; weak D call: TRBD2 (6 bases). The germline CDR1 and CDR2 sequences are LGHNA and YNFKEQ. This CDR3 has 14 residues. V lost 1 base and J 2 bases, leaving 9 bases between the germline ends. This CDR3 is CASSQVGSAYEQYF. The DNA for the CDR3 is TGTGCCAGCAGCCAAGTCGGGAGCGCCTACGAGCAGTACTTC.

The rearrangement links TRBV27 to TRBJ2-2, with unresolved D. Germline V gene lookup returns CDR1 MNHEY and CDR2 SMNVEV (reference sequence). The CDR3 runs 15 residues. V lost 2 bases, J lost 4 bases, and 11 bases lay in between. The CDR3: CASSLIPGVTGELFF. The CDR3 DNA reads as TGTGCCAGCAGTTTAATTCCAGGAGTCACCGGGGAGCTGTTTTTT.

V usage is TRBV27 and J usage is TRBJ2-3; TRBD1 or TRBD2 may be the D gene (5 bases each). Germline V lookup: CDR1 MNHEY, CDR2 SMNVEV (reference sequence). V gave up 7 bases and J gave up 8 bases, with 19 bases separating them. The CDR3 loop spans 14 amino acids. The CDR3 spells CASNDRGSRGTQYF. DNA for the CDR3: TGTGCCAGCAATGACCGGGGCAGCCGTGGTACGCAGTATTTT.

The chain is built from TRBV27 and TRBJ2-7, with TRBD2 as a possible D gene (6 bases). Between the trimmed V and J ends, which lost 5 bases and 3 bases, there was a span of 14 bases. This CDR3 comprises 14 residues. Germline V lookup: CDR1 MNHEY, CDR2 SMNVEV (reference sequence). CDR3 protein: CASSPSGTLYEQYF. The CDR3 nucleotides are TGTGCCAGCAGTCCATCCGGGACTCTCTACGAGCAGTACTTC.

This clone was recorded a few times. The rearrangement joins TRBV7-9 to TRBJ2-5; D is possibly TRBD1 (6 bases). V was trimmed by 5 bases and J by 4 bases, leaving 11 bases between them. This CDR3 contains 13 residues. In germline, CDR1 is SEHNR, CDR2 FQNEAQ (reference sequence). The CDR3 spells CASSRAGVETQYF. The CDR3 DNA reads TGTGCCAGCAGCCGCGCAGGGGTAGAGACCCAGTACTTC.

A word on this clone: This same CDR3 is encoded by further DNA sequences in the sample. For the CDR3, the DNA is TGCGCCAGCAGCCAAGATCGCGGGGCGCTTTACGAGCAGTACTTC. Encoded protein: CASSQDRGALYEQYF. J is TRBJ2-7 and V is TRBV4-3; possible D gene TRBD2, 6 bases. This CDR3 region has 15 residues. V was shortened by 0 bases and J by 4 bases, with 13 bases between the two germline ends. CDR1 LGHNA and CDR2 YSLEER come from the germline V gene.

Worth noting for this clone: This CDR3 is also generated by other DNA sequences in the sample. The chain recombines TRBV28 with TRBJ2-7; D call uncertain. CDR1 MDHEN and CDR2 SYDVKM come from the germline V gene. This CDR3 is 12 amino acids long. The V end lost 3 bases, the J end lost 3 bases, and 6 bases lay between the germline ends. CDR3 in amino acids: CASSLRFYEQYF. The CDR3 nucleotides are TGTGCCAGCAGTTTGCGCTTCTACGAGCAGTACTTC.

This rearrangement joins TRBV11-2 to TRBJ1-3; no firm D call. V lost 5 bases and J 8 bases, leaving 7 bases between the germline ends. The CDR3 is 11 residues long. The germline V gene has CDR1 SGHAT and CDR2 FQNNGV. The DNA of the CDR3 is TGTGCCAGCAGCCCCGGGGACACCATATATTTT. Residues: CASSPGDTIYF.

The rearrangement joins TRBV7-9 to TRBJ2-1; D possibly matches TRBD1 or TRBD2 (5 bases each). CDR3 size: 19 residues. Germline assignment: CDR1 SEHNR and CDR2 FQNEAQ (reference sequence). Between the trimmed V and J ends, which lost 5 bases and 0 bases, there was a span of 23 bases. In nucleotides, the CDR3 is TGTGCCAGCAGCAGCCGGGACCCCAGATCACAAAACTCCTACAATGAGCAGTTCTTC. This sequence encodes CASSSRDPRSQNSYNEQFF.

In DNA, the CDR3 is TGTGCCAGCAGGGAGGACAGGGGCTACGAGCAGTACTTC. Residues: CASREDRGYEQYF. This chain uses TRBV25-1 with TRBJ2-7; 9 bases are a match to TRBD1. This CDR3 has 13 amino acids. The V gene end was trimmed by 6 bases and the J gene end by 3 bases; junction bases not matched to a gene: 3. Germline values: CDR1 MGHDK, CDR2 SYGVNS.

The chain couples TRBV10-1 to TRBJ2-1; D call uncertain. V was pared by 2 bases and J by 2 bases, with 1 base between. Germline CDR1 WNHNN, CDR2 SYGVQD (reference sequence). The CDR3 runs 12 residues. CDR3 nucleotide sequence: TGCGCCAGCAGTGAGGCCTACAATGAGCAGTTCTTC. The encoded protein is CASSEAYNEQFF.

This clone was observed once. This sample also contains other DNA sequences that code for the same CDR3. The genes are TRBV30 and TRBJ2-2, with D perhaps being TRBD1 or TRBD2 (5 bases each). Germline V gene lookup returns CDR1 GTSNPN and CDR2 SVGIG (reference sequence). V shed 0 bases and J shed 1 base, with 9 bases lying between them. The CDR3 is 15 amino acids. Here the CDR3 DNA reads TGTGCCTGGAGTGTAGGGACGGTGAACACCGGGGAGCTGTTTTTT. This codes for CAWSVGTVNTGELFF.

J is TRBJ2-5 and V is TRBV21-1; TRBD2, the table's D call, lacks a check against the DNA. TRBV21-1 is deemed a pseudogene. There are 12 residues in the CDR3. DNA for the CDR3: TGTGCCAGCAGCCACTCCCAAGAGACCCAGTACTTC. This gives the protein CASSHSQETQYF.

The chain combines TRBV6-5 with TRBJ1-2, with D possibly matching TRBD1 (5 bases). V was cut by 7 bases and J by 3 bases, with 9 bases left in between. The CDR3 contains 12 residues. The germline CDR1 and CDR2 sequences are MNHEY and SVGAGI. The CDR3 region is CASTRGDYGYTF. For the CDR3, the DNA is TGTGCCAGCACCCGAGGGGACTATGGCTACACCTTC.

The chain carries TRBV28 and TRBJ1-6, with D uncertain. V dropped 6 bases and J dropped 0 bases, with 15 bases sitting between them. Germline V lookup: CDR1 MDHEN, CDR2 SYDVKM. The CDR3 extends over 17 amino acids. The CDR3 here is CASRDSGYSSYNSPLHF. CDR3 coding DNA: TGTGCCAGCAGGGACTCTGGGTACAGCTCCTATAATTCACCCCTCCACTTT.